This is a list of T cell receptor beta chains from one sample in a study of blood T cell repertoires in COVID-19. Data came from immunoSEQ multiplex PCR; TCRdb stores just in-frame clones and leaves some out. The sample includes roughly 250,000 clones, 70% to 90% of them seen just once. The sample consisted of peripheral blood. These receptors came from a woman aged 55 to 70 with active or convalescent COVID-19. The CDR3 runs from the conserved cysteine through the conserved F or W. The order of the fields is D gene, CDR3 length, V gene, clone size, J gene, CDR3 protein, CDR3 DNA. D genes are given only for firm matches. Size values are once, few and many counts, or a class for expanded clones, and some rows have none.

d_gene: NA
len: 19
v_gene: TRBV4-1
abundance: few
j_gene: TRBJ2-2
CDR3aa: CASSQAGPGTRRRTGELFF
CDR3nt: TGCGCCAGCAGCCAAGCTGGACCCGGGACTCGACGACGGACCGGGGAGCTGTTTTTT

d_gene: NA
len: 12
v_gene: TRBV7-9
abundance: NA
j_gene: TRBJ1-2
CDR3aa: CASSVRGYGYTF
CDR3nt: TGTGCCAGCAGCGTGCGGGGGTATGGCTACACCTTC

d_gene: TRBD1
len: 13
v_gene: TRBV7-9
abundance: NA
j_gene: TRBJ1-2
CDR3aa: CASSDNRGRGYTF
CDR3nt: TGTGCCAGCAGCGATAACAGGGGGAGAGGCTACACCTTC

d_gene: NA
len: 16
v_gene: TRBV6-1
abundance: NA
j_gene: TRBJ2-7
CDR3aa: CASSAYSSRGSYEQYF
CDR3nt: TGTGCCAGCAGTGCGTATTCTAGTCGGGGATCCTACGAGCAGTACTTC

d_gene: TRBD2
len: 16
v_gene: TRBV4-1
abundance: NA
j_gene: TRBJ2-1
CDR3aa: CASSQDPAGGSGEQFF
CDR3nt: TGCGCCAGCAGCCAAGATCCAGCGGGGGGGTCCGGTGAGCAGTTCTTC

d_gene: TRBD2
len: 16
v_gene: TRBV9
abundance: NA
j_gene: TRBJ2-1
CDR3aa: CASSVDDAGGSNEQFF
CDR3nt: TGTGCCAGCAGCGTAGACGATGCGGGAGGTTCCAATGAGCAGTTCTTC

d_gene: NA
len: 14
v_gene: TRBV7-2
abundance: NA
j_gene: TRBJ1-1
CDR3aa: CASSPQRGSTEAFF
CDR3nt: TGTGCCAGCAGCCCCCAGAGGGGGAGCACTGAAGCTTTCTTT

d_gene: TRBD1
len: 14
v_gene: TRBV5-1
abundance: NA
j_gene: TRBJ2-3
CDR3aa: CASSLGQGAGTQYF
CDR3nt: TGCGCCAGCAGCTTGGGGCAGGGGGCTGGTACGCAGTATTTT

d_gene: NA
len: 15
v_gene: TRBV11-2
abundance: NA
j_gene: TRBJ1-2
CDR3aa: CASSLHGRNNYGYTF
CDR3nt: TGTGCCAGCAGCTTACATGGCAGAAATAACTATGGCTACACCTTC

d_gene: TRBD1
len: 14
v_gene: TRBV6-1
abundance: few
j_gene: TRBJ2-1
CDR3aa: CASRPGTGPNEQFF
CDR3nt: TGTGCCAGCAGGCCCGGGACAGGACCGAATGAGCAGTTCTTC

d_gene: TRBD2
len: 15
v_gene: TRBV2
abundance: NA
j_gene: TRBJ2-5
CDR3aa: CATNSGTRSSETQYF
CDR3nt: TGTGCCACCAACTCCGGGACTAGGAGTTCGGAGACCCAGTACTTC

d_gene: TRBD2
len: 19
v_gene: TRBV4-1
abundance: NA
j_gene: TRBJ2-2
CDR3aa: CASSRKIAGGDTNTGELFF
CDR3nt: TGCGCCAGCAGCCGGAAAATCGCGGGGGGGGACACGAACACCGGGGAGCTGTTTTTT

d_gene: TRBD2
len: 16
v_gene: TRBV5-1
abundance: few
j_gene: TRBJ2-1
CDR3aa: CASSLASGRTYNEQFF
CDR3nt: TGCGCCAGCAGCTTGGCTAGCGGGAGGACATACAATGAGCAGTTCTTC

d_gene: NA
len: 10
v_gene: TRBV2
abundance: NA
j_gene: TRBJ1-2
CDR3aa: CASTGLLATF
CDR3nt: TGTGCCAGCACTGGTCTCTTGGCCACCTTC

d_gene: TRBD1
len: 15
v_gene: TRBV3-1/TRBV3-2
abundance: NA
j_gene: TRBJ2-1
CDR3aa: CASSPETGRGIEQFF
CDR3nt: TGTGCCAGCAGCCCAGAGACGGGCAGGGGGATTGAGCAGTTCTTC

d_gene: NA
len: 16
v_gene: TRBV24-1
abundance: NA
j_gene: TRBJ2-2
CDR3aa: CATSDQGAPGTGELFF
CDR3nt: TGTGCCACCAGTGATCAGGGTGCCCCGGGCACCGGGGAGCTGTTTTTT

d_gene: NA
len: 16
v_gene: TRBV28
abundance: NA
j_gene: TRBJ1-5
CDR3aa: CASSLPGHTVNQPQHF
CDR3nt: TGTGCCAGCAGTTTACCGGGACACACTGTCAATCAGCCCCAGCATTTT

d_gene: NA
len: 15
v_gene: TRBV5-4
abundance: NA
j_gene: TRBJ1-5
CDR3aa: CASSTRKHRDQPQHF
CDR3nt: TGTGCCAGCAGCACAAGGAAACACAGGGACCAGCCCCAGCATTTT

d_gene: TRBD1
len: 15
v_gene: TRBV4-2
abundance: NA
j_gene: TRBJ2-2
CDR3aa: CASSQERGGPGELFF
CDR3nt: TGTGCCAGCAGCCAAGAGAGAGGGGGCCCCGGGGAGCTGTTTTTT

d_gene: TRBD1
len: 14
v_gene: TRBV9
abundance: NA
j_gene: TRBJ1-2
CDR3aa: CASSYRTGAFGYTF
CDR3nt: TGTGCCAGCAGCTACCGGACAGGCGCCTTTGGCTACACCTTC

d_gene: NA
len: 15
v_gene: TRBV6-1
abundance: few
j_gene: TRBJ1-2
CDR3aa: CASSDMGADSYGYTF
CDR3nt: TGTGCCAGCAGTGATATGGGGGCTGATAGCTATGGCTACACCTTC

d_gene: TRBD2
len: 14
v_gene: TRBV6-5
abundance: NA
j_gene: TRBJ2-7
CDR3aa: CASSYSTSGYEQYF
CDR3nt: TGTGCCAGCAGTTACTCGACTAGCGGATACGAGCAGTACTTC

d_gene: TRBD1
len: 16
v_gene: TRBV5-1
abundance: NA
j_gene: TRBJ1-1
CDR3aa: CASSSGTGWPNTEAFF
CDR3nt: TGCGCCAGCAGTTCCGGGACAGGTTGGCCAAACACTGAAGCTTTCTTT

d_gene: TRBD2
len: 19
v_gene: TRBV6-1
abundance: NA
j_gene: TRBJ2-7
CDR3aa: CASSEDPLGGRALTYEQYF
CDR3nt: TGTGCCAGCAGTGAGGACCCTCTAGGCGGGAGGGCCCTTACGTACGAGCAGTACTTC

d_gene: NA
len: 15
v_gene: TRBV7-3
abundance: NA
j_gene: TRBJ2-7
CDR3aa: CASSLRAGLAYEQYF
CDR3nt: TGTGCCAGCAGCTTAAGGGCAGGGCTTGCCTACGAGCAGTACTTC

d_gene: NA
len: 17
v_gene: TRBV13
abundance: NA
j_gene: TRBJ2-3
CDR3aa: CASSLGLGFPRTDTQYF
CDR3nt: TGTGCCAGCAGCTTAGGCCTTGGCTTCCCCCGCACAGATACGCAGTATTTT

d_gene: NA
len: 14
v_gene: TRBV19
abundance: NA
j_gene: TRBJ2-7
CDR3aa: CASSVRRLGYEQYF
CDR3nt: TGTGCCAGTAGTGTCCGCAGACTAGGTTACGAGCAGTACTTC

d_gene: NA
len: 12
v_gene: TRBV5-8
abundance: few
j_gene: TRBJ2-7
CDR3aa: CASSLLLPEQYF
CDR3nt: TGTGCCAGCAGCTTGCTACTCCCAGAGCAGTACTTC

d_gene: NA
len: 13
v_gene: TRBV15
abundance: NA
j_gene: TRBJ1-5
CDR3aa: CATSRDRNQPQHF
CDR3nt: TGTGCCACCAGCAGAGACCGGAATCAGCCCCAGCATTTT

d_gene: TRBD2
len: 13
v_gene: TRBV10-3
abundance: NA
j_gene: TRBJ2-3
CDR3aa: CAILGGDADTQYF
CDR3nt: TGTGCCATCTTGGGGGGGGATGCAGATACGCAGTATTTT

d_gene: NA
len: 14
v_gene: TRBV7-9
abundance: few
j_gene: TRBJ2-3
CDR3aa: CASSLVTAGDTQYF
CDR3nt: TGTGCCAGCAGCTTAGTGACGGCGGGAGATACGCAGTATTTT

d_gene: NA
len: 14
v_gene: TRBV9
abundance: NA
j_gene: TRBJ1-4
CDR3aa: CASSAQGSNEKLFF
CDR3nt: TGTGCCAGCAGCGCTCAGGGATCTAATGAAAAACTGTTTTTT

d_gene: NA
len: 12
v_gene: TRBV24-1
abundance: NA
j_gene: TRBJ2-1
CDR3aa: CATRGHYNEQFF
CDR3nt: TGTGCCACCAGAGGACACTACAATGAGCAGTTCTTC

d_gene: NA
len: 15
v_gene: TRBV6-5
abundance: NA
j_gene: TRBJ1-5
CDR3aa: CASSRSHPSNQPQHF
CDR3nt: TGTGCCAGCAGTCGGAGCCATCCTAGCAATCAGCCCCAGCATTTT

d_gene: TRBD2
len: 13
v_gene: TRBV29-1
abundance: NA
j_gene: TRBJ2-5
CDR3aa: CSAGTSRPETQYF
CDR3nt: TGCAGCGCTGGGACTAGTCGGCCAGAGACCCAGTACTTC

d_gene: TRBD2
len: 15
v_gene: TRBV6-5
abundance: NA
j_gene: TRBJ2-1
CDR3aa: CASSHIAGGPGEQFF
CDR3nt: TGTGCCAGCAGCCACATAGCGGGAGGGCCGGGGGAGCAGTTCTTC

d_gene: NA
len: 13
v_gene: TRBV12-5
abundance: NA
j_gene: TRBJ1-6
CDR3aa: CASGLEGNSPLHF
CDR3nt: TGTGCTAGTGGTTTGGAGGGGAATTCACCCCTCCACTTT